These 31 T cell receptor beta chains share one sample of origin, sequenced in a study of regulatory T cells in long-lasting Graves disease. Documented time point: persistent/refractory GD, antithyroid drugs over 5 years with positive TRAb. Preparation of the TCR library used RNA extracted from PBMCs. CDR3 regions were amplified by Arm-PCR using iRepertoire HTBI primers to build TCR beta libraries. Each CDR3 protein gets one entry after TCRdb re-called the multiplex PCR reads with MiXCR. The data contain about 660,000 distinct CDR3 sequences, about 32% of them singletons. Sample: peripheral blood mononuclear cells (PBMCs), taken when the disease was refractory, from a patient treated with antithyroid drugs. Receptors were obtained from a female donor with Graves disease.

In this sample, this clonotype turned up a few times. The chain employs TRBV5-1 and TRBJ1-2; 9 nucleotides agree with TRBD1. The length of the CDR3 is 15 residues. Germline trimming cut 3 bases from V and 7 bases from J; bases unmatched to any gene: 10. Per germline, CDR1 SGHRS and CDR2 YFSETQ. Here the CDR3 reads CASSSRGQGLSGYTF. CDR3 sequence (DNA): TGCGCCAGCAGCTCCAGGGGACAGGGCCTTAGTGGCTACACCTTC.

The chain recombines TRBV10-1 with TRBJ2-6, with a weak D call TRBD2 (6 bases). CDR1 WNHNN and CDR2 SYGVQD come from the germline V gene (reference sequence). Trimming removed 2 bases from V and 13 bases from J, with 12 bases in between. The length of the CDR3 is 13 residues. CDR3 residues: CASSEHGTAVLTF. The CDR3 DNA reads as TGCGCCAGCAGTGAGCATGGGACTGCGGTCCTGACTTTC.

The sample holds many counts of this clonotype. V usage is TRBV28 and J usage is TRBJ1-2; 8 bases are shared with TRBD1. The junction had 8 bases not matched to a gene; V was cut back by 6 bases and J by 5 bases. Germline V gene data show CDR1 as MDHEN and CDR2 as SYDVKM. There are 14 residues in the CDR3. The CDR3 loop reads CASSPGGLWYGYTF. The CDR3 DNA follows: TGTGCCAGCAGCCCAGGGGGCCTTTGGTATGGCTACACCTTC.

This chain uses TRBV3-1 with TRBJ2-1, with TRBD2 matching over 9 bases. This CDR3 has 14 residues. Germline V lookup: CDR1 LGHDT, CDR2 YNNKEL (reference sequence). J gave up 8 bases and V 5 bases, and 7 bases lay outside the gene matches. The CDR3 bases are TGTGCCAGCAGCGGGACTAGCCGTTCGGATGAGCAGTTCTTC. As protein: CASSGTSRSDEQFF.

The chain is built from TRBV28 and TRBJ1-2, with TRBD1 identical over 10 bases. Germline V CDR1 and CDR2: MDHEN, SYDVKM. The V gene end was trimmed by 6 bases and the J gene end by 3 bases; junction bases not matched to a gene: 4. This CDR3 has 14 amino acids. The CDR3 sequence: CASRQDRGYYGYTF. In nucleotides, the CDR3 is TGTGCCAGCAGACAGGACAGGGGGTACTATGGCTACACCTTC.

The chain recombines TRBV5-1 with TRBJ1-5; maybe TRBD1 (5 bases). With 0 bases removed from V and 5 bases from J, the gap between germline ends came to 15 bases. Germline V gene data show CDR1 as SGHRS and CDR2 as YFSETQ. The CDR3 contains 16 residues. The CDR3 bases are TGCGCCAGCAGCTTGGGGACAAGCTTTGGGGATCAGCCCCAGCATTTT. Amino acids: CASSLGTSFGDQPQHF.

This sequence joins TRBV20-1 and TRBJ2-7; 9 positions agree with TRBD2. The germline V gene encodes CDR1 DFQATT and CDR2 SNEGSKA (reference sequence). The CDR3 consists of 13 residues. Germline trimming cut 6 bases from V and 3 bases from J; bases unmatched to any gene: 6. CDR3 nucleotide sequence: TGCAGTGCCGAAGTTAGCGGGAGCTACGAGCAGTACTTC. This gives the protein CSAEVSGSYEQYF.

This clonotype was counted ten times or more. This chain uses TRBV2 with TRBJ2-2; 7 bases line up with TRBD1. Losses at the gene ends were 5 bases for V and 5 bases for J; bases not matched to a gene: 8. This CDR3 region has 15 residues. Germline V lookup: CDR1 SNHLY, CDR2 FYNNEI. CDR3 sequence reads: CASSQIATGTGELFF. CDR3 sequence (DNA): TGTGCCAGCAGTCAAATCGCGACAGGGACCGGGGAGCTGTTTTTT.

The rearrangement links TRBV18 to TRBJ1-2, with D perhaps matching TRBD1 (6 bases). Germline V gene sequence: CDR1 KGHSH, CDR2 LQKENI. Trimming pared 6 bases from V and 4 bases from J, leaving 15 bases between. CDR3 length: 14 amino acids. CDR3 amino acids: CASSYDRSSYGYTF. CDR3 bases: TGTGCCAGCTCGTATGACAGGAGCTCCTATGGCTACACCTTC.

This clonotype was recorded a few times. CDR3 in amino acids: CSARVGLNTEAFF. CDR3 sequence (DNA): TGCAGTGCTAGAGTAGGTCTGAACACTGAAGCTTTCTTT. The chain is built from TRBV20-1 and TRBJ1-1; D call uncertain. V dropped 1 base and J dropped 0 bases, with 6 bases sitting between them. The CDR3 totals 13 residues. Per the germline V gene, CDR1 is DFQATT and CDR2 is SNEGSKA (reference sequence).

The V and J genes are TRBV12-3 or TRBV12-4 and TRBJ1-1; D unclear. CDR3 size: 13 residues. V lost 3 bases and J 4 bases, leaving 9 bases between the germline ends. The CDR3 DNA reads as TGTGCCAGCAGTTTTTCGGGTTTCACTGAAGCTTTCTTT. It encodes CASSFSGFTEAFF.

The chain employs TRBV7-9 and TRBJ2-7; TRBD1 aligns across 7 bases. V trimming: 5 bases; J trimming: 5 bases; junction bases outside the gene matches: 12. CDR3 length equals 15 residues. Germline V gives CDR1 SEHNR, CDR2 FQNEAQ (reference sequence). CDR3 coding DNA: TGTGCCAGCAGCCCATTACAGGGGAGAAGGAACGAGCAGTACTTC. The encoded protein is CASSPLQGRRNEQYF.

The chain couples TRBV5-1 to TRBJ1-1; no clear D. Trimming shortened V by 0 bases and J by 0 bases, and 9 bases separated the two germline ends. CDR3 length equals 15 residues. CDR1 and CDR2 from the germline V gene are SGHRS and YFSETQ. The CDR3 here is CASSLDAGLNTEAFF. CDR3 DNA sequence: TGCGCCAGCAGCTTGGATGCAGGCTTGAACACTGAAGCTTTCTTT. Full variable domain (rest looked up from reference TRBV5-1 and TRBJ1-1): KAGVTQTPRYLIKTRGQQVTLSCSPISGHRSVSWYQQTPGQGLQFLFEYFSETQRNKGNFPGRFSGRQFSNSRSEMNVSTLELGDSALYLCASSLDAGLNTEAFFGQGTRLTVV.

The J gene is TRBJ1-6, the V gene TRBV27; possibly TRBD1 for D (5 bases). Germline V gene lookup returns CDR1 MNHEY and CDR2 SMNVEV (reference sequence). Trimming removed 3 bases from V and 10 bases from J, with 16 bases in between. The CDR3 consists of 15 residues. This chain's CDR3 is CASSFWGVGRSPLHF. The CDR3 DNA follows: TGTGCCAGCAGTTTTTGGGGGGTCGGGCGATCACCCCTCCACTTT.

This clonotype was recorded a few times. The rearrangement uses TRBV6-1 and TRBJ1-2; D perhaps matches TRBD1 (5 bases). The ends were cut back, 8 bases at V and 4 bases at J, with 17 bases in the middle. Germline V gene lookup returns CDR1 MNHNS and CDR2 SASEGT. The CDR3 totals 14 residues. Here the CDR3 DNA reads TGTGCCAGCGGGGGGGAAGCCCCCCCCTATGGCTACACCTTC. This translates into CASGGEAPPYGYTF.

This chain links TRBV2 with TRBJ2-2; either TRBD1 or TRBD2 may supply D (5 bases each). This CDR3 is built from 17 residues. The V and J ends lost 1 base and 6 bases respectively, with 18 bases between them. The germline V gene encodes CDR1 SNHLY and CDR2 FYNNEI. Written as DNA, the CDR3 is TGTGCCAGCAGTGAAGAGTATCGGGGACCCTCCCCCGGGGAGCTGTTTTTT. Amino acids: CASSEEYRGPSPGELFF.

The CDR3 loop reads CASRLTGVSGYTF. DNA for the CDR3: TGTGCCAGCAGGTTGACAGGGGTGAGTGGCTACACCTTC. The genes are TRBV6-2 or TRBV6-3 and TRBJ1-2, with 8 bases fitting TRBD1. Per germline, CDR1 MNHEY and CDR2 SVGEGT. V trimming: 6 bases; J trimming: 7 bases; junction bases outside the gene matches: 7. CDR3 length: 13 amino acids.

This clonotype was counted a few times. The chain combines TRBV6-1 with TRBJ1-2, with D unclear. Germline values: CDR1 MNHNS, CDR2 SASEGT. The CDR3 runs 13 residues. The ends were cut back, 5 bases at V and 13 bases at J, with 20 bases in the middle. The CDR3 sequence: CASSQLQGIGSTF. CDR3 bases: TGTGCCAGCAGTCAATTACAAGGGATCGGGTCCACCTTC.

The J gene is TRBJ1-4, the V gene TRBV10-3; no clear D. The CDR3 sequence is 14 residues long. The germline gives CDR1 ENHRY, CDR2 SYGVKD. V lost 1 base to trimming and J lost 6 bases, with 9 bases between them. The CDR3 DNA reads TGTGCCATCAGTGAGTTGGACGGAGATGAAAAACTGTTTTTT. As protein: CAISELDGDEKLFF.

V is TRBV7-9 and J is TRBJ1-4; 7 bases are a match to TRBD1. Looked up from germline, CDR1 is SEHNR and CDR2 is FQNEAQ (reference sequence). CDR3 length: 16 residues. The junction had 11 bases not matched to a gene; V was cut back by 2 bases and J by 8 bases. This chain's CDR3 is CASSLIPGQEEEKLFF. CDR3 DNA sequence: TGTGCCAGCAGCTTAATACCCGGACAGGAGGAAGAAAAACTGTTTTTT.

The CDR3 is CASSLGIDYEQYF. In nucleotides, the CDR3 is TGTGCCAGCAGCTTAGGCATAGACTACGAGCAGTACTTC. The rearrangement joins TRBV7-3 to TRBJ2-7; D call uncertain. V was pared by 2 bases and J by 3 bases, with 8 bases between. CDR3 length: 13 residues. Germline CDR1 SGHTA, CDR2 FQGTGA. The full variable domain, rest sourced from reference TRBV7-3 and TRBJ2-7, is GAGVSQTPSNKVTEKGKYVELRCDPISGHTALYWYRQSLGQGPEFLIYFQGTGAADDSGLPNDRFFAVRPEGSVSTLKIQRTERGDSAVYLCASSLGIDYEQYFGPGTRLTVT.

This clonotype was counted a few times. This chain joins TRBV2 and TRBJ2-3, with D possibly TRBD2 on 8 matching bases. V was clipped by 4 bases and J by 1 base, with 27 bases between them. CDR3 length: 20 residues. CDR1 and CDR2 (germline): SNHLY, FYNNEI. In DNA form, the CDR3 reads TGTGCCAGCAGTGCAGTCACCTCTAGGATTAGCGGGACAGGCACAGATACGCAGTATTTT. As protein: CASSAVTSRISGTGTDTQYF.

This clonotype was picked up a small number of times. The CDR3 DNA reads as TGCAGCGTTGGCCCGCAACCGGGACAGGGGAACGAGCAGTACTTC. Its protein product is CSVGPQPGQGNEQYF. The chain recombines TRBV29-1 with TRBJ2-7; 10 nucleotides match TRBD1. Unmatched junction bases numbered 11, after V lost 4 bases and J lost 5 bases. The CDR3 consists of 15 residues. CDR1 is SQVTM and CDR2 is ANQGSEA in the germline V gene.

This clonotype was seen repeatedly, ten times or more. V gene TRBV6-9 combines with J gene TRBJ2-5; 9 positions agree with TRBD1. The CDR3 is 14 residues long. Germline V gives CDR1 MNHGY, CDR2 SVAAGI. Losses at the gene ends were 3 bases for V and 5 bases for J; bases not matched to a gene: 4. Here the CDR3 reads CASSYGTGSETQYF. The CDR3, as DNA: TGTGCCAGCAGTTACGGGACAGGGTCTGAGACCCAGTACTTC.

The J gene is TRBJ1-1, the V gene TRBV27; 7 nucleotides agree with TRBD1. There are 16 residues in the CDR3. The germline CDR1 and CDR2 sequences are MNHEY and SMNVEV (reference sequence). The V segment lost 6 bases and the J segment 4 bases; nucleotides outside the gene matches: 14. The CDR3 bases are TGTGCCAGCAGGCTCCTACGGGGACAGAGGGGCACTGAAGCTTTCTTT. This gives the protein CASRLLRGQRGTEAFF.

This clonotype has more than one count but fewer than ten. The rearrangement links TRBV29-1 to TRBJ1-4; no reliable D call. Germline-derived CDR1 and CDR2 are SQVTM and ANQGSEA. There are 13 residues in the CDR3. Trimming stripped 3 bases from V and 8 bases from J, with 13 bases between. CDR3 protein: CSVDDEVSEKLFF. As DNA, the CDR3 is TGCAGCGTTGACGATGAGGTTAGCGAAAAACTGTTTTTT.

The rearrangement links TRBV4-2 to TRBJ1-5; perhaps TRBD1 as D (5 bases). Germline CDR1 LGHNA, CDR2 YNFKEQ. V lost 1 base and J lost 7, with 14 bases in between. This CDR3 comprises 15 residues. CDR3 nucleotide sequence: TGTGCCAGCAGCCAAGTTATCGGGGGAGAGCAGCCCCAGCATTTT. It translates to CASSQVIGGEQPQHF.

This sequence joins TRBV19 and TRBJ1-2; tentatively, D is TRBD1 (5 bases). With 0 bases removed from V and 2 bases from J, the gap between germline ends came to 10 bases. CDR1 and CDR2 (germline): LNHDA, SQIVND (reference sequence). CDR3 length: 15 amino acids. CDR3 sequence reads: CASSIDAGLNYGYTF. The CDR3 nucleotides read TGTGCCAGTAGTATAGATGCGGGGCTGAACTATGGCTACACCTTC.

This clonotype was seen a handful of times. As DNA, the CDR3 is TGTGCCAGCGGGACAGAGACCTACGAGCAGTACTTC. This gives the protein CASGTETYEQYF. The V call is TRBV7-6, the J call TRBJ2-7, with 7 bases identical to TRBD1. This CDR3 region has 12 residues. CDR1 is SGHVS and CDR2 is FNYEAQ in the germline V gene. V shed 8 bases and J 2 bases; nucleotides not matched to a gene: 3.

This chain links TRBV20-1 with TRBJ1-4; no firm D call. Trimming took off 2 bases at V and 3 bases at J, with 13 bases between the two ends. Germline-derived CDR1 and CDR2 are DFQATT and SNEGSKA (reference sequence). The CDR3 has 15 residues. The CDR3 loop reads CSARPYSVPNEKLFF. CDR3 bases: TGCAGTGCTAGACCATATTCTGTGCCTAATGAAAAACTGTTTTTT.

The chain uses TRBV7-6 and TRBJ1-5; a possible D gene is TRBD1 (5 bases). This CDR3 is built from 13 residues. V dropped 5 bases and J dropped 9 bases, with 14 bases sitting between them. In germline, CDR1 is SGHVS, CDR2 FNYEAQ. CDR3 residues: CASSPGVQGPQHF. CDR3 in DNA: TGTGCCAGCAGCCCGGGGGTCCAGGGGCCCCAGCATTTT. Using reference TRBV7-6 and TRBJ1-5 for the parts outside the CDR3, the full variable domain is GAGVSQSPRYKVTKRGQDVALRCDPISGHVSLYWYRQALGQGPEFLTYFNYEAQQDKSGLPNDRFSAERPEGSISTLTIQRTEQRDSAMYRCASSPGVQGPQHFGDGTRLSIL.